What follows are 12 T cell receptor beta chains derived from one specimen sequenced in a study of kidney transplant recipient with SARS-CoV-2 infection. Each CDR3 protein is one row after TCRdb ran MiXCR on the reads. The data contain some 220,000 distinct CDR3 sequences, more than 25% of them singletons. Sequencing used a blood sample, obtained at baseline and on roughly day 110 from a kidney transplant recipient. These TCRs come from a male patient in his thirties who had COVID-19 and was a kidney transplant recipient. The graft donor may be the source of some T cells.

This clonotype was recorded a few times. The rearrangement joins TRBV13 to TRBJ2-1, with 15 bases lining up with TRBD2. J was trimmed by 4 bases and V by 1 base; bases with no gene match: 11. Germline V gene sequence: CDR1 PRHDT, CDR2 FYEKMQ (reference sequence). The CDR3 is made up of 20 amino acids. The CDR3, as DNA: TGTGCCAGCAGCTTAGCAGCTTCCGGGACTAGCGGGAGGAAGTACAATGAGCAGTTCTTC. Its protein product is CASSLAASGTSGRKYNEQFF.

The CDR3 loop reads CAWSIRRVTRGSWKTPLHF. For the CDR3, the DNA is TGTGCCTGGAGTATACGACGCGTTACTCGGGGATCATGGAAGACACCCCTCCACTTT. The chain joins TRBV30 to TRBJ1-6, with D hard to call. The CDR3 spans 19 residues. V was pared by 2 bases and J by 11 bases, with 31 bases between. The germline gives CDR1 GTSNPN, CDR2 SVGIG (reference sequence).

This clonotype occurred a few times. In DNA form, the CDR3 reads TGTGCCAGCGCTTCGGCGGGAAGCACAGATACGCAGTATTTT. Translation: CASASAGSTDTQYF. The chain combines TRBV6-2 or TRBV6-3 with TRBJ2-3, with a weak D call TRBD2 (6 bases). The V end was cut by 8 bases, the J end by 0 bases, with 12 bases between. The CDR3 spans 14 residues. Germline V gene sequence: CDR1 MNHEY, CDR2 SVGEGT.

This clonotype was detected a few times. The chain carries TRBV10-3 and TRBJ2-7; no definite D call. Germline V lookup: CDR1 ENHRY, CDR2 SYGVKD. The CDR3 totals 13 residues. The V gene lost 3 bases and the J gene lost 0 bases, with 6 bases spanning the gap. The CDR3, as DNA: TGTGCCATCAGTGACACAGCCTCCTACGAGCAGTACTTC. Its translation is CAISDTASYEQYF.

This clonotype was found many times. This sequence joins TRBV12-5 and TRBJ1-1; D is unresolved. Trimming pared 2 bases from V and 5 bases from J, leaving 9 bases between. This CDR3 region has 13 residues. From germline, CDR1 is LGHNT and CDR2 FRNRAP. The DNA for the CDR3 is TGTGCTAGTGGTTTGATTGAGGGAACTGAAGCTTTCTTT. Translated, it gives CASGLIEGTEAFF.

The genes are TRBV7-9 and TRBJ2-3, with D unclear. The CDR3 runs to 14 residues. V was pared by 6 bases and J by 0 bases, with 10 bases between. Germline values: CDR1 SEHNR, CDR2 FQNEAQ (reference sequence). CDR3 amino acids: CASSLGISTDTQYF. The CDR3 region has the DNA TGTGCCAGCAGTCTGGGAATCAGCACAGATACGCAGTATTTT. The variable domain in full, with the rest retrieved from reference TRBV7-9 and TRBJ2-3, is DTGVSQNPRHKITKRGQNVTFRCDPISEHNRLYWYRQTLGQGPEFLTYFQNEAQLEKSRLLSDRFSAERPKGSFSTLEIQRTEQGDSAMYLCASSLGISTDTQYFGPGTRLTVL.

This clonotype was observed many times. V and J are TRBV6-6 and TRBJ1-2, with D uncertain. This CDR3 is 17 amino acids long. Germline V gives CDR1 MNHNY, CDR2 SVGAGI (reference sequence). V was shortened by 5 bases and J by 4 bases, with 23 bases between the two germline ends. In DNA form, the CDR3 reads TGTGCCAGCAGTGGTACAGTAGGTGGGAGAAAGACCTATGGCTACACCTTC. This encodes CASSGTVGGRKTYGYTF.

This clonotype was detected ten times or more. The CDR3 sequence: CASSRWTSGSGSYNEQFF. CDR3 bases: TGTGCCAGCAGCCGGTGGACTAGCGGGAGTGGGTCCTACAATGAGCAGTTCTTC. The genes are TRBV7-2 and TRBJ2-1, with 13 bases aligning to TRBD2. Germline V gene sequence: CDR1 SGHTA, CDR2 FQGNSA. Losses at the gene ends were 5 bases for V and 1 base for J; bases not matched to a gene: 8. This CDR3 has 18 residues.

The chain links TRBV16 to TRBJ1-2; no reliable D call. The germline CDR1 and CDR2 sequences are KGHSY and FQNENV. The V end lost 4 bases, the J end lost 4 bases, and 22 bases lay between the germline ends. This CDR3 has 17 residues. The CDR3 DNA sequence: TGTGCCAGCAGCCTTCGCCTGGTCGTTAGAAAGACCTATGGCTACACCTTC. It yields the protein CASSLRLVVRKTYGYTF. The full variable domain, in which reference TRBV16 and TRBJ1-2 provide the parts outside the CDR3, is GEEVAQTPKHLVRGEGQKAKLYCAPIKGHSYVFWYQQVLKNEFKFLISFQNENVFDETGMPKERFSAKCLPNSPCSLEIQATKLEDSAVYFCASSLRLVVRKTYGYTFGSGTRLTVV.

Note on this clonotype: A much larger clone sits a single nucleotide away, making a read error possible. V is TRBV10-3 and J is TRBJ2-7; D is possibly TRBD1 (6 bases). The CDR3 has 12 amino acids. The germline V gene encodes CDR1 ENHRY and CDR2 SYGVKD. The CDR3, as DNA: TGTACCACCAGGGACAATCGACGCGAGCAGTACTTC. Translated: CTTRDNRREQYF.

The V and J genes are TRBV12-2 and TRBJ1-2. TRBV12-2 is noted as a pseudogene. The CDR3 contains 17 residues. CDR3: CASRGQATPRRTYGYTF. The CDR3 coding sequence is TGTGCAAGTCGCGGTCAGGCGACTCCACGAAGGACCTATGGCTACACCTTC.

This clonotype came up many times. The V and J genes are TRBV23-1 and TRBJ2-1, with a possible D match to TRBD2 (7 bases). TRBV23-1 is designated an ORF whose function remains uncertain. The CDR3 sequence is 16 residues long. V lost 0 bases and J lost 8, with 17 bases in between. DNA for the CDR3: TGCGCCAGCAGTCAATCCTATCTAAGGGGGAGGGATGAGCAGTTCTTC. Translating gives CASSQSYLRGRDEQFF.